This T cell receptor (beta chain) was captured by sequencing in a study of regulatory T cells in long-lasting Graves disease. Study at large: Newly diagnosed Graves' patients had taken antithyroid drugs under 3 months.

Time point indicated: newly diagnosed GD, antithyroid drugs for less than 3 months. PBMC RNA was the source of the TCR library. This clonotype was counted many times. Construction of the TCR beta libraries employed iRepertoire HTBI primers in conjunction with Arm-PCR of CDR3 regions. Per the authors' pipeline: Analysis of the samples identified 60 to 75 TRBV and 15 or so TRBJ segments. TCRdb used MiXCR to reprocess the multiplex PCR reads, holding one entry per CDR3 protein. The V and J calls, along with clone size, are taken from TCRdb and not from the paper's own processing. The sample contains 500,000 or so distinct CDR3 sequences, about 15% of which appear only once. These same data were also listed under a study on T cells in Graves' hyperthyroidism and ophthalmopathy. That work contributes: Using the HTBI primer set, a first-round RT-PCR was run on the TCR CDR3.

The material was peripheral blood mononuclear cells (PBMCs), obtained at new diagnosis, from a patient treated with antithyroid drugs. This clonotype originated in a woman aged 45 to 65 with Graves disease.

The CDR3 sequence is CASSPGDEQYF. DNA for the CDR3: TGTGCCAGCTCACCGGGGGACGAGCAGTACTTC. The rearrangement joins TRBV18 to TRBJ2-7; D may correspond to TRBD1 or TRBD2 (5 bases each). The CDR3 runs to 11 residues. Trimming removed 3 bases from V and 5 bases from J, with 5 bases in between. Germline CDR1 reads KGHSH; CDR2 reads LQKENI. The full variable domain, completed using reference TRBV18 and TRBJ2-7, is NAGVMQNPRHLVRRRGQEARLRCSPMKGHSHVYWYRQLPEEGLKFMVYLQKENIIDESGMPKERFSAEFPKEGPSILRIQQVVRGDSAAYFCASSPGDEQYFGPGTRLTVT.